A few counts support the clone carrying this T cell receptor beta chain. Its target is not known. Because the CDR3 is missing its conserved closing phenylalanine or tryptophan, this is likely a read error. TCR beta cDNA was prepared out of roughly 0.45 ug total RNA by means of a constant-region primer. Employing slightly modified ARM-PCR, three nested multiplex PCR rounds were run, and these gave rise to the TCR beta libraries. TCRdb ran MiXCR on the multiplex PCR reads and lists one entry per CDR3 protein. The sample lists 100,000 to 150,000 distinct CDR3 sequences; 64% were seen once. The sample comes from a study of tumor-infiltrating lymphocytes in primary liver carcinoma. Study at large: Tumor stage was T1-T3 N0M0, and tumor size was about 4.2 to 11 cm across.

Both RNA and DNA were isolated together from roughly 20-30 mg of bulk tissue that had not been sorted. Notes on the study in general: The top-250-clone fraction was significantly higher in tumors than in blood (p = 0.039). Only about 8-24% of top clones spanned all five tumor regions. Tumor-adjacent and tumor-blood pairs shared a smaller degree of overlap than tumor region pairs.

The TCR was taken from a woman in her sixties with primary liver carcinoma and hepatitis B virus infection. The material sequenced was liver tumor tissue from sampling region 3. Subset described: tumor region T3, left-lateral pole.

DNA of the CDR3: TGTGCCATCAGCCCAGGACTAGCGGGGATCTCCTACAATGAGCAGTTCTCC. Translated, it gives CAISPGLAGISYNEQFS. The chain employs TRBV11-3 and TRBJ2-1; 12 bases match TRBD2. CDR3 length: 17 residues. Germline CDR1 is SGHNT and CDR2 is YENEEA.